The rows below give T cell receptor beta chains drawn from one sample of a study of blood T cell repertoires in COVID-19. Here immunoSEQ multiplex PCR was the method, and the copy in TCRdb shows in-frame clones only, minus some. The sample includes about 300,000 clones, roughly four fifths of them seen just once. Sequencing was done on a sample of peripheral blood. Receptors were obtained from a woman aged 50 to 65 who had recovered from COVID-19. Each CDR3 is given with its conserved first and last residue. Fields, in order: CDR3 DNA, CDR3 protein, V gene, clone size, J gene, D gene. A D gene is named only where the DNA matches it firmly. Size is omitted from some rows. Given values are once, few, many or a class for expanded clones.

cdr3_nt: TGTGCCAGCAGTCCGCAGGGCGTCGGCAATCAGCCCCAGCATTTT
cdr3_aa: CASSPQGVGNQPQHF
v_call: TRBV2
clone_size: -
j_call: TRBJ1-5
d_call: -

cdr3_nt: TGTGCCAGCAGTGACAGGCAGACTAATGAAAAACTGTTTTTT
cdr3_aa: CASSDRQTNEKLFF
v_call: TRBV6-2/TRBV6-3
clone_size: -
j_call: TRBJ1-4
d_call: -

cdr3_nt: TGTGCCAGCAGTTTAGAGAGTTACGAGCAGTACTTC
cdr3_aa: CASSLESYEQYF
v_call: TRBV28
clone_size: -
j_call: TRBJ2-7
d_call: -

cdr3_nt: TGTGCCAGCAGTTTTTCAGGACTGAAGACATCTGGAAACACCATATATTTT
cdr3_aa: CASSFSGLKTSGNTIYF
v_call: TRBV28
clone_size: once
j_call: TRBJ1-3
d_call: -

cdr3_nt: TGTGCCAGCAGTTATTCATTCGGGGCGGGGTTGAACACTGAAGCTTTCTTT
cdr3_aa: CASSYSFGAGLNTEAFF
v_call: TRBV6-9
clone_size: once
j_call: TRBJ1-1
d_call: -

cdr3_nt: TGTGCCAGCAGCTTCGGGAGAGGCGGCAATCAGCCCCAGCATTTT
cdr3_aa: CASSFGRGGNQPQHF
v_call: TRBV7-2
clone_size: -
j_call: TRBJ1-5
d_call: -

cdr3_nt: TGTGCCAGCAGCTTCGCTAGCGGGGCCACAGATACGCAGTATTTT
cdr3_aa: CASSFASGATDTQYF
v_call: TRBV7-6
clone_size: -
j_call: TRBJ2-3
d_call: TRBD2

cdr3_nt: TGCGCCAGCGATGACGCCCTGGGAGGAGAGACCCAGTACTTC
cdr3_aa: CASDDALGGETQYF
v_call: TRBV5-1
clone_size: once
j_call: TRBJ2-5
d_call: -

cdr3_nt: TGTGCCAGCAGCCGGTCTCCAGACTATGGCTACACCTTC
cdr3_aa: CASSRSPDYGYTF
v_call: TRBV3-1/TRBV3-2
clone_size: -
j_call: TRBJ1-2
d_call: -

cdr3_nt: TGTGCCACCAGTCTTAGCACAGATACGCAGTATTTT
cdr3_aa: CATSLSTDTQYF
v_call: TRBV24-1
clone_size: -
j_call: TRBJ2-3
d_call: -

cdr3_nt: TGTGCCAGCGGACAGGGGGACTATGGCTACACCTTC
cdr3_aa: CASGQGDYGYTF
v_call: TRBV28
clone_size: -
j_call: TRBJ1-2
d_call: TRBD1

cdr3_nt: TGTGCCAGCACTTCTAGCGCCCCAGGTACGCAGTATTTT
cdr3_aa: CASTSSAPGTQYF
v_call: TRBV12-3/TRBV12-4
clone_size: -
j_call: TRBJ2-3
d_call: -

cdr3_nt: TGTGCCAGCAGAGAAGCCGGCCAAGAGACCCAGTACTTC
cdr3_aa: CASREAGQETQYF
v_call: TRBV7-6
clone_size: -
j_call: TRBJ2-5
d_call: -

cdr3_nt: TGTGCCAGCAGCTTAACAGGGGGCGGTGGGTACAATGAGCAGTTCTTC
cdr3_aa: CASSLTGGGGYNEQFF
v_call: TRBV11-2
clone_size: -
j_call: TRBJ2-1
d_call: TRBD1

cdr3_nt: TGTGCCTGGTGCAAACCGGGAAGGGAGACCCAGTACTTC
cdr3_aa: CAWCKPGRETQYF
v_call: TRBV30
clone_size: -
j_call: TRBJ2-5
d_call: -

cdr3_nt: TGTGCCAGCGCACTAAGAAGCACAGATACGCAGTATTTT
cdr3_aa: CASALRSTDTQYF
v_call: TRBV19
clone_size: few
j_call: TRBJ2-3
d_call: -

cdr3_nt: TGTGCCAGTAGTATCCGCTCTGGGCTGAACAGAGTAGGGGCCAACGTCCTGACTTTC
cdr3_aa: CASSIRSGLNRVGANVLTF
v_call: TRBV19
clone_size: -
j_call: TRBJ2-6
d_call: -

cdr3_nt: TGCGCCAGCAGCCCGAGGGAGGGCATGAACACTGAAGCTTTCTTT
cdr3_aa: CASSPREGMNTEAFF
v_call: TRBV5-1
clone_size: once
j_call: TRBJ1-1
d_call: -

cdr3_nt: TGTGCCAGCAGCGAGATGGGGGGGCTGGGGGAGCTGTTTTTT
cdr3_aa: CASSEMGGLGELFF
v_call: TRBV6-5
clone_size: -
j_call: TRBJ2-2
d_call: -

cdr3_nt: TGTGCCAGCAGCGGGGGGACTAGCGGGAGAGACGGGGAGCTGTTTTTT
cdr3_aa: CASSGGTSGRDGELFF
v_call: TRBV7-6
clone_size: -
j_call: TRBJ2-2
d_call: TRBD2

cdr3_nt: TGTGCCAGCTCACCGTATACCGGGACAGGGGGTATTCGAGCTTTCTTT
cdr3_aa: CASSPYTGTGGIRAFF
v_call: TRBV18
clone_size: once
j_call: TRBJ1-1
d_call: TRBD1

cdr3_nt: TGCGCCAGCAGCCAAGATCTGGCAGTCTATGGCTACACCTTC
cdr3_aa: CASSQDLAVYGYTF
v_call: TRBV4-3
clone_size: many
j_call: TRBJ1-2
d_call: -

cdr3_nt: TGTGCCAGCAGAGCAGGGGCCTTACTACGTGGCGAGCAGTTCTTC
cdr3_aa: CASRAGALLRGEQFF
v_call: TRBV7-9
clone_size: -
j_call: TRBJ2-1
d_call: -

cdr3_nt: TGTGCCAGCTCACCCGCCTCGGCACAGCCCAGGGTCTATGGCTACACCTTC
cdr3_aa: CASSPASAQPRVYGYTF
v_call: TRBV18
clone_size: -
j_call: TRBJ1-2
d_call: -

cdr3_nt: TGTGCCAGCAGCCCTTGGGGCGCGGGACCACTGTATTTT
cdr3_aa: CASSPWGAGPLYF
v_call: TRBV5-4
clone_size: -
j_call: TRBJ2-3
d_call: -

cdr3_nt: TGTGCCAGCAGCGCAGGGGTTGCAACTAATGAAAAACTGTTTTTT
cdr3_aa: CASSAGVATNEKLFF
v_call: TRBV2
clone_size: -
j_call: TRBJ1-4
d_call: -

cdr3_nt: TGTGCCAGCAGTGCAGGGGGCCCAAACACTGAAGCTTTCTTT
cdr3_aa: CASSAGGPNTEAFF
v_call: TRBV9
clone_size: -
j_call: TRBJ1-1
d_call: TRBD1

cdr3_nt: TGCGCCAGCAGCCTGGTAGCGGGGGGGCTGAGCACAGATACGCAGTATTTT
cdr3_aa: CASSLVAGGLSTDTQYF
v_call: TRBV5-1
clone_size: -
j_call: TRBJ2-3
d_call: TRBD2

cdr3_nt: TGTGCCAGCAGCTTAGGAAGTCTTTACGCAGACTACAATGAGCAGTTCTTC
cdr3_aa: CASSLGSLYADYNEQFF
v_call: TRBV7-8
clone_size: -
j_call: TRBJ2-1
d_call: -

cdr3_nt: TGTGCCTGGAGTGTACAGGGTTTTCAGCCCCAGCATTTT
cdr3_aa: CAWSVQGFQPQHF
v_call: TRBV30
clone_size: once
j_call: TRBJ1-5
d_call: -

cdr3_nt: TGTGCCAGCAGCTCCGCTAGCGGGAGTCCCTACGAGCAGTACTTC
cdr3_aa: CASSSASGSPYEQYF
v_call: TRBV5-4
clone_size: -
j_call: TRBJ2-7
d_call: TRBD2

cdr3_nt: TGTGCCAGCAGCCAAGATGGGGAGGGTGGAAGACTGTTTTTT
cdr3_aa: CASSQDGEGGRLFF
v_call: TRBV4-2
clone_size: -
j_call: TRBJ1-4
d_call: -

cdr3_nt: TGTGCCTGGAGTCATAAGGGGGCTAGGTGGAATGGCTACACCTTC
cdr3_aa: CAWSHKGARWNGYTF
v_call: TRBV30
clone_size: -
j_call: TRBJ1-2
d_call: TRBD1

cdr3_nt: TGTGCCAGCAGCTTAGACCGTATCGGTGAGCAGTTCTTC
cdr3_aa: CASSLDRIGEQFF
v_call: TRBV7-9
clone_size: -
j_call: TRBJ2-1
d_call: -

cdr3_nt: TGTGCCAGCAGCTCGCGGACCGGGAGCCATGAGCAGTTCTTC
cdr3_aa: CASSSRTGSHEQFF
v_call: TRBV7-2
clone_size: -
j_call: TRBJ2-1
d_call: -

cdr3_nt: TGTGCCAGCAGCCTCCTCGGGACAGAGTACCAAGAGACCCAGTACTTC
cdr3_aa: CASSLLGTEYQETQYF
v_call: TRBV5-8
clone_size: once
j_call: TRBJ2-5
d_call: TRBD1

cdr3_nt: TGTGCCAGCAGCTTAGCTGCGGGAGATTGGAATGAGCAGTTCTTC
cdr3_aa: CASSLAAGDWNEQFF
v_call: TRBV7-8
clone_size: -
j_call: TRBJ2-1
d_call: TRBD2

cdr3_nt: TGTGCCAGCAGCCGGACTAGCGGCTCCTACAATGAGCAGTTCTTC
cdr3_aa: CASSRTSGSYNEQFF
v_call: TRBV9
clone_size: -
j_call: TRBJ2-1
d_call: TRBD2

cdr3_nt: TGCAGTGCTAGTTCTCTAGCGGGAGGAACAGATACGCAGTATTTT
cdr3_aa: CSASSLAGGTDTQYF
v_call: TRBV20-1
clone_size: -
j_call: TRBJ2-3
d_call: TRBD2

cdr3_nt: TGTGCCAGCAGATACCAGGGGGCGCGGGTCACTGAAGCTTTCTTT
cdr3_aa: CASRYQGARVTEAFF
v_call: TRBV6-2/TRBV6-3
clone_size: -
j_call: TRBJ1-1
d_call: TRBD1

cdr3_nt: TGTGCCAGCGCCCAGGAGGGCCGTGGCGGGGAGCTGTTTTTT
cdr3_aa: CASAQEGRGGELFF
v_call: TRBV11-2
clone_size: few
j_call: TRBJ2-2
d_call: -

cdr3_nt: TGTGCCAGCAGCCTCAGGGGGCTTAAAAACATTCAGTACTTC
cdr3_aa: CASSLRGLKNIQYF
v_call: TRBV7-2
clone_size: once
j_call: TRBJ2-4
d_call: TRBD1

cdr3_nt: TGTGCCAGCTCCCCAGATAAGACAGGTTTAAACTATGGCTACACCTTC
cdr3_aa: CASSPDKTGLNYGYTF
v_call: TRBV18
clone_size: -
j_call: TRBJ1-2
d_call: -

cdr3_nt: TGTGCCAGCAGCTTTAAGGCGGGGCCAAGCTCCTATAATTCACCCCTCCACTTT
cdr3_aa: CASSFKAGPSSYNSPLHF
v_call: TRBV5-4
clone_size: few
j_call: TRBJ1-6
d_call: -

cdr3_nt: TGTGCCAGCAGCACCACTGGCAGAGGGTCTGAAGCTTTCTTT
cdr3_aa: CASSTTGRGSEAFF
v_call: TRBV6-5
clone_size: -
j_call: TRBJ1-1
d_call: -

cdr3_nt: TGTGCCAGCAGCGTAGGGGACACCCACCGGGGCTATGGCTACACCTTC
cdr3_aa: CASSVGDTHRGYGYTF
v_call: TRBV9
clone_size: once
j_call: TRBJ1-2
d_call: -

cdr3_nt: TGTGCCAGCAGGGGGACTAGCGGGGGCCCTAGGGAGACCCAGTACTTC
cdr3_aa: CASRGTSGGPRETQYF
v_call: TRBV6-4
clone_size: -
j_call: TRBJ2-5
d_call: TRBD2

cdr3_nt: TGTGCCACCAGCCCCCAGTACAATGAGCAGTTCTTC
cdr3_aa: CATSPQYNEQFF
v_call: TRBV15
clone_size: -
j_call: TRBJ2-1
d_call: -

cdr3_nt: TGTGCCACCAGTGAAAGATCGACAGACAGGAGGACCGGGGAGCTGTTTTTT
cdr3_aa: CATSERSTDRRTGELFF
v_call: TRBV24-1
clone_size: -
j_call: TRBJ2-2
d_call: -

cdr3_nt: TGTGCCAGCTCCCTCCAAGGACAGTACGGCGATGGCTACACCTTC
cdr3_aa: CASSLQGQYGDGYTF
v_call: TRBV18
clone_size: -
j_call: TRBJ1-2
d_call: -